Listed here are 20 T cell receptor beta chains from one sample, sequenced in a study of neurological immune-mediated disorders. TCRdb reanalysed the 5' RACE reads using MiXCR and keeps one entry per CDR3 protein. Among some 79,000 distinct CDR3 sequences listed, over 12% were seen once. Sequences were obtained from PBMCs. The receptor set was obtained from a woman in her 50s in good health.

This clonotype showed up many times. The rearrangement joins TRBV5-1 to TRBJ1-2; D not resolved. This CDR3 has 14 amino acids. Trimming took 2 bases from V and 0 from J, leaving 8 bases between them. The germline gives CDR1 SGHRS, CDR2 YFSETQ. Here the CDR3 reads CASSFTPSNYGYTF. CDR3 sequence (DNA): TGCGCCAGCAGCTTTACCCCCTCTAACTATGGCTACACCTTC. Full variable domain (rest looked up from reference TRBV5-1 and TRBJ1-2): KAGVTQTPRYLIKTRGQQVTLSCSPISGHRSVSWYQQTPGQGLQFLFEYFSETQRNKGNFPGRFSGRQFSNSRSEMNVSTLELGDSALYLCASSFTPSNYGYTFGSGTRLTVV.

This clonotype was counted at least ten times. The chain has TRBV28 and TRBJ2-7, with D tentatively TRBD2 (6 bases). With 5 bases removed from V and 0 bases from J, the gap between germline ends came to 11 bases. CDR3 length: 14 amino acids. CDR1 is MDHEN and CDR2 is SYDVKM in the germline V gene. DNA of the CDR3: TGTGCCAGCAGTCCCGGGGGTTTCTCCTACGAGCAGTACTTC. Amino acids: CASSPGGFSYEQYF. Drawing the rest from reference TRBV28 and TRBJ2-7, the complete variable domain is DVKVTQSSRYLVKRTGEKVFLECVQDMDHENMFWYRQDPGLGLRLIYFSYDVKMKEKGDIPEGYSVSREKKERFSLILESASTNQTSMYLCASSPGGFSYEQYFGPGTRLTVT.

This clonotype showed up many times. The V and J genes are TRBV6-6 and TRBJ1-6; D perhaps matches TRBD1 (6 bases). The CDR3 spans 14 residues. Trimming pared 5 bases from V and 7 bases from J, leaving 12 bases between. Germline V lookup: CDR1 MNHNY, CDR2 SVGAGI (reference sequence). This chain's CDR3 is CASSASQGNSPLHF. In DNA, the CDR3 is TGTGCCAGCAGTGCATCACAGGGAAATTCACCCCTCCACTTT.

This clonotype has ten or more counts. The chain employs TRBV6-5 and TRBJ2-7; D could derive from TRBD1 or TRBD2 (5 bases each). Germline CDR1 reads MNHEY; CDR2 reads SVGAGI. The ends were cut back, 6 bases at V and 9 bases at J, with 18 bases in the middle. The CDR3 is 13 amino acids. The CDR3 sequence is CASRGRQGAGQYF. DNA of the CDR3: TGTGCCAGCAGAGGACGGCAGGGAGCTGGGCAGTACTTC.

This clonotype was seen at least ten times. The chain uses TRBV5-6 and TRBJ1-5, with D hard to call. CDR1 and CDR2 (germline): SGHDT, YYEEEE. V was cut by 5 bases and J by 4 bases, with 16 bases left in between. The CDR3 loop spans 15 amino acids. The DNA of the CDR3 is TGTGCCAGCAGTGAAACCGGGAAGCAGAATCAGCCCCAGCATTTT. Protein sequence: CASSETGKQNQPQHF.

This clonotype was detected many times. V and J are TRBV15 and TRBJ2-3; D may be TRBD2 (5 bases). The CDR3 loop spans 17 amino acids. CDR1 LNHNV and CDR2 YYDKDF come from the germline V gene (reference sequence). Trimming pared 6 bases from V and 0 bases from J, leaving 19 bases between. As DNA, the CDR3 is TGTGCCACCAGACAAACTATAGCGACCACTAGCACAGATACGCAGTATTTT. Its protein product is CATRQTIATTSTDTQYF.

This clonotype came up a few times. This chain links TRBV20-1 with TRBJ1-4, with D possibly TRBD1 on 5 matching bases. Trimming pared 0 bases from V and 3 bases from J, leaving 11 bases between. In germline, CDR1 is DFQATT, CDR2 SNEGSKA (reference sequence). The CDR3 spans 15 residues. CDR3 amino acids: CSARDEQVSNEKLFF. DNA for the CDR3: TGCAGTGCTAGAGACGAACAGGTGTCTAATGAAAAACTGTTTTTT.

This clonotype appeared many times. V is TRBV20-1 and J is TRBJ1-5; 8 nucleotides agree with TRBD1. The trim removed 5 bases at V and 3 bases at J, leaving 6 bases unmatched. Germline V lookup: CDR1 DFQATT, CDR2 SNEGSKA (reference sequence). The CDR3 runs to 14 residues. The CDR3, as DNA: TGCAGTGCTCTGACAGGGGTCCCCAATCAGCCCCAGCATTTT. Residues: CSALTGVPNQPQHF.

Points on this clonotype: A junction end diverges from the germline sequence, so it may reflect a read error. The CDR3 DNA reads TGCGACAGCAGCTTCCTACAGGAGAACACTGAAGCTTTCTTT. As protein: CDSSFLQENTEAFF. The chain is built from TRBV5-1 and TRBJ1-1; D might be TRBD1 (5 bases). This CDR3 is built from 14 residues. Germline-derived CDR1 and CDR2 are SGHRS and YFSETQ. Based on the CDR3 plus reference TRBV5-1 and TRBJ1-1, the full variable domain is KAGVTQTPRYLIKTRGQQVTLSCSPISGHRSVSWYQQTPGQGLQFLFEYFSETQRNKGNFPGRFSGRQFSNSRSEMNVSTLELGDSALYLCDSSFLQENTEAFFGQGTRLTVV.

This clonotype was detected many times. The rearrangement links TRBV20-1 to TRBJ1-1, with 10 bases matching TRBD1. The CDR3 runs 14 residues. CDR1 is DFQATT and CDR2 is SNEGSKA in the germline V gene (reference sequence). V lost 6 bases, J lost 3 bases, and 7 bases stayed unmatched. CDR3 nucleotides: TGCAGTGCCCGACAGGGGGCCCAGGACACTGAAGCTTTCTTT. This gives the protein CSARQGAQDTEAFF.

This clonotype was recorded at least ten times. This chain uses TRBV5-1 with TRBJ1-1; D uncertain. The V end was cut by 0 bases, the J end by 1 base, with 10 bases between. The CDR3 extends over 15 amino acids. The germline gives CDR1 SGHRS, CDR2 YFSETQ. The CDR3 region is CASSLARLGNTEAFF. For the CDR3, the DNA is TGCGCCAGCAGCTTGGCCCGACTCGGGAACACTGAAGCTTTCTTT.

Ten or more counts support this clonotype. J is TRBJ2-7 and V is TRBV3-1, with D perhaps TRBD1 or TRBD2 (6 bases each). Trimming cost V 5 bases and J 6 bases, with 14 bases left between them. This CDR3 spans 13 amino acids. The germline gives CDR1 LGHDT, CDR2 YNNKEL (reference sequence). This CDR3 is CASSSLRGAEQYF. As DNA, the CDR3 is TGTGCCAGCAGCTCCCTAAGGGGGGCCGAGCAGTACTTC.

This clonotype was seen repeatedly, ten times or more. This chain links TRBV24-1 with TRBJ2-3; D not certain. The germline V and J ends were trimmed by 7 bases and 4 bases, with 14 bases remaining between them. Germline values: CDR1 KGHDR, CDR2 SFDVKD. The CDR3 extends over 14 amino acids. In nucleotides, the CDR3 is TGTGCCACCAGCAACCCTGAAGGTTCAGATACGCAGTATTTT. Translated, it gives CATSNPEGSDTQYF.

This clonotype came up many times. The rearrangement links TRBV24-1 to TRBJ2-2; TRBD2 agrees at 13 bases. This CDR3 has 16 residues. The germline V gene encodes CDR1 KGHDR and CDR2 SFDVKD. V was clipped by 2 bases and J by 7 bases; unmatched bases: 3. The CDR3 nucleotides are TGTGCCACCAGTGATTCAGGACTAGCGGGAGTCGGGGAGCTGTTTTTT. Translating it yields CATSDSGLAGVGELFF.

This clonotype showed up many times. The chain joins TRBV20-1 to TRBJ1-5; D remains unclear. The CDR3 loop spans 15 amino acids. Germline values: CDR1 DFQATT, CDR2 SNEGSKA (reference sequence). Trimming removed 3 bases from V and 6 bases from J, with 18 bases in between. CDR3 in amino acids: CSASLFGQGSQPQHF. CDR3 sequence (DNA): TGCAGTGCTAGTCTCTTCGGCCAAGGGTCTCAGCCCCAGCATTTT.

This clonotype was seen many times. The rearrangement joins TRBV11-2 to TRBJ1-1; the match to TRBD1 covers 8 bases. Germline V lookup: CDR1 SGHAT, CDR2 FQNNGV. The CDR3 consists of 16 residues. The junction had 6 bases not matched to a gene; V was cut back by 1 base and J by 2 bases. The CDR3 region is CASSLGPTGANTEAFF. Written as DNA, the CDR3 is TGTGCCAGCAGCTTAGGCCCGACAGGGGCTAACACTGAAGCTTTCTTT.

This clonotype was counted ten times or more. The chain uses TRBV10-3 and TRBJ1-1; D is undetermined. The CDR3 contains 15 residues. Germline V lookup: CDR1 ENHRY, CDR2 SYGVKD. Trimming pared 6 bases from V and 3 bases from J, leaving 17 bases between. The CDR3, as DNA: TGTGCCATCAGACCAGGTGGATCCAAGGACACTGAAGCTTTCTTT. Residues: CAIRPGGSKDTEAFF.

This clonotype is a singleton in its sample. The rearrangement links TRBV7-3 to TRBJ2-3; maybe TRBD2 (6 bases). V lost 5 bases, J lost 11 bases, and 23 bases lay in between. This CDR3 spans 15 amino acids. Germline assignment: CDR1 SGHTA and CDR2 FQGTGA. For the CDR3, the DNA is TGTGCCAGCAGCCCGCTCGGGGAAGGCGGCGGGGAGCAGTATTTT. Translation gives CASSPLGEGGGEQYF. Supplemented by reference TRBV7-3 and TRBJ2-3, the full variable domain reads GAGVSQTPSNKVTEKGKYVELRCDPISGHTALYWYRQSLGQGPEFLIYFQGTGAADDSGLPNDRFFAVRPEGSVSTLKIQRTERGDSAVYLCASSPLGEGGGEQYFGPGTRLTVL.

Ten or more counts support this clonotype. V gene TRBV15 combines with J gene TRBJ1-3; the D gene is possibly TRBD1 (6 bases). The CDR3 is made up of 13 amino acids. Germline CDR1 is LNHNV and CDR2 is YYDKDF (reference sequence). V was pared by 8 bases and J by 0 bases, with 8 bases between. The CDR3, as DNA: TGTGCCACCCAACAGGGCTCTGGAAACACCATATATTTT. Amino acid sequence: CATQQGSGNTIYF.

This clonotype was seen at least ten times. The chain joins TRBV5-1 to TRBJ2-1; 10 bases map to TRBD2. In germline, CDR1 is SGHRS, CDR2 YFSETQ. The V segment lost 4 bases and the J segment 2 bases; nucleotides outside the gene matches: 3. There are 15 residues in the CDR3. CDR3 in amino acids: CASSETSGTYNEQFF. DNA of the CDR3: TGCGCCAGCAGCGAAACTAGCGGGACCTACAATGAGCAGTTCTTC.